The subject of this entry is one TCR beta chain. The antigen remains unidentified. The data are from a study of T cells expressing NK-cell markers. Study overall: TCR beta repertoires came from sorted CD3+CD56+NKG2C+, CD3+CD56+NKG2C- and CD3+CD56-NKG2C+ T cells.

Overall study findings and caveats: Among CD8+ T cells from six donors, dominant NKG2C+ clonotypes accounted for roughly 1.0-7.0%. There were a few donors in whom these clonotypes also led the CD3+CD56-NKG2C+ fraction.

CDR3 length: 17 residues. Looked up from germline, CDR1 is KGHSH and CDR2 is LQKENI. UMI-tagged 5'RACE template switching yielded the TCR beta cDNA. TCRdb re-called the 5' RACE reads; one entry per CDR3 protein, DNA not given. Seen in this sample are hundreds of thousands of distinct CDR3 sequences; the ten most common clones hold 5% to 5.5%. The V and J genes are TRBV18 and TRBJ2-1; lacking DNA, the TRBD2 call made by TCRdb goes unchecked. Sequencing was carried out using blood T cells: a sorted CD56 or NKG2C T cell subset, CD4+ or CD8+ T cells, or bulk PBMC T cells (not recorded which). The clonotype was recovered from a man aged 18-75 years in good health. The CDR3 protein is CASSPLSAGGRGNEQFF.